This TCR beta chain was sequenced for a study of cytomegalovirus exposure and HLA in healthy donors (dated by TCRdb to 2016 to 2017). The study in broad terms: An earlier analysis of several hundred of the donors reported around 280 Gb of sequence data and some 110 million unique TCR beta sequences obtained from roughly 170 million T cells. About 300 gigabases of sequencing data and around 85 million unique TCR sequences made up an early release that covered approximately 650 HLA-typed donors. The genetic ancestry cluster associated with self-reported Caucasian donors included over 65% of the approximately 400 genotyped donors. The aim of the study was to test whether cataloging public T cell receptors could identify signatures of past pathogen exposure. The study profiled the T cell repertoires of under 850 subjects by immunosequencing and related them to cytomegalovirus serostatus. In addition to the first cohort of roughly 670 subjects, a separate validation cohort of some 120 different subjects was used. High-throughput TCR immunosequencing, statistical association of individual TCRs with disease status, and machine learning were combined to predict cytomegalovirus infection status. In a later analysis, previously published TCR beta repertoires from 670 or so donors were re-analyzed and high-resolution HLA genotyping was added so that TCR occurrence patterns could be studied. Rather than using new phenotypic data, the later analysis identified candidate immune exposures from TCR beta sequences and from how often those sequences occurred across donors. An earlier analysis of 450 to 750 of the donors used high-throughput TCR beta sequencing to judge whether each TCR beta V gene segment behaved as functional or pseudogenic. Donor age, sex, ethnicity and CMV serostatus were collected together with the repertoire data. Genome-wide SNP genotypes for about 65% of the roughly 670 donors were used in a later genetic analysis, which treated that subset as a discovery cohort. All discovery cohort repertoires had been generated using a single sequencing platform. Both class I and class II loci were covered by HLA typing, at four-digit resolution. The number of donors typed differed by locus, with about 629-630 for A, B, C, DRB1 and DQB1, more than 500 for DQA1, under 610 for DPA1, and 450 to 480 for DPB1. Four or five DR-DQ haplotypes were handled as single units for association and clustering because linkage in the cohort was strong. Across approximately 400 genotyped donors of the cohort, an average of about 240,000 unique TCR beta nucleotide sequences per donor were sequenced, and 15% to 20% of those sequences were non-productive.

Regarding this clone: The target of this receptor is not known. The input lacks base qualities; no much larger clone sits a single base away.

In total, fewer than 750 healthy bone marrow donors made up the cohort. At the time of sampling, all cohort members were nominally healthy, though unrecorded immune exposures were likely present. The donor was CMV seronegative and was included in the group of about 400 seronegative cohort members. Every donor gave a peripheral blood sample, and the peripheral blood mononuclear cells from that sample were used for TCR beta sequencing. Genomic DNA was extracted from the blood cell samples with the Qiagen DNeasy Blood Extraction Kit. Library preparation was by the immunoSEQ multiplex PCR assay. A mixture of 60 forward primers for TCR Vbeta segments and 13 reverse primers for TCR Jbeta segments was used in the multiplex PCR. Amplification of the CDR3 region of rearranged TCR beta genes was performed with a multiplex PCR assay on genomic DNA. Amplified TCR beta libraries were sequenced as 87-base-pair reads on the Illumina HiSeq System. Concerning the study's data processing: In a later analysis, roughly 80 million unique TCR beta chains were counted across the roughly 700 repertoires, and approximately 9.9 million of these chains were shared by at least two donors. A nearest-neighbor algorithm error-corrected the raw reads and collapsed the reads into unique sequences, merging closely related sequences to remove PCR and sequencing errors. CDR3 sequences were aligned to IMGT reference sequences to assign V, D and J gene segments. For a sequence to be retained, at least a six-nucleotide match to both a V gene segment and a J gene segment was required. Rearrangements were called productive when the CDR3 lacked stop codons and stayed in frame with V and J; all others were non-productive. Following IMGT convention, CDR3 was defined as the stretch from the second conserved V-encoded cysteine to the conserved J-encoded phenylalanine. The earlier analysis of 500 to 650 of the donors excluded any sequence lacking an unambiguous match to a single V gene segment. An earlier analysis of 450 to 650 of the donors called V segments functional above 56.7% productive rearrangements and segregating when the between-donor standard deviation exceeded 5%. A statistical classification framework was developed to diagnose cytomegalovirus status using the catalog of TCR beta chain sequences. In a later analysis, TCR nucleotide sequences were compared against IMGT/GENE-DB human TR gene sequences so that V and J genes could be assigned. A later analysis assigned CDR3 sequences and most-parsimonious VDJ recombination scenarios with the TCRdist pipeline. In a later analysis, each TCR beta chain was defined by its CDR3 amino acid sequence together with its V-gene family, and reads lacking a unique V-gene family were excluded. A later analysis removed 500 to 600 highly shared, low-generation-probability nucleotide sequences to deal with suspected cross-contamination and a sequencing artifact. In a later analysis, a clonal expansion index was calculated for each public chain from normalized within-repertoire ranks of inferred template counts. Generation probabilities in a later analysis came from a VDJ recombination model fitted to out-of-frame rearrangements, and those results were checked against IGoR. In a later analysis, TCR-TCR, TCR-HLA and TCR-CMV co-occurrence was scored with hypergeometric tests, and a repertoire-size bias correction was applied to TCR pairs. A later analysis estimated false discovery rates by permuting HLA or CMV assignments 20 times. A later analysis grouped co-occurring TCRs with DBSCAN, adding TCRdist sequence similarity when clustering within HLA-allele-positive subsets. Co-occurrence clustering excluded repertoires with fewer than 30,000 or more than 120,000 public chains, plus five with anomalous nucleotide sharing. TCRdb limited this immuneACCESS table to in-frame rearrangements with V and J called. A share of clones is missing; checked studies link under half to unresolved V genes, and the rest is unexplained. V, J and clone size were drawn from that table, and D and trimming were deduced from the DNA. The table for this sample lists about 190,000 clones; 85% to 90% of them were counted only once. The ten largest clones represent around 1.4% of the sample.

The study at large found these results: When HLA alleles, especially DR and DQ, strongly co-occurred, TCR associations were difficult to assign to individual alleles. Several of the top co-occurrence clusters appeared to be linked to parvovirus B19, influenza, CMV and Epstein-Barr virus, according to a later analysis. Only TCR beta chains were sequenced in this cohort, and the absence of alpha or paired-chain data limited detectable features. For the cohort, immune exposure information was limited to CMV serostatus. It was suggested by the authors that the approach could potentially be generalized to other disease states and immunological phenotypes. According to a later analysis, most CMV-associated TCR beta chains appeared to be HLA-restricted, and the HLA associations seemed to be driven largely by CMV exposure. The earlier analysis of about 600 of the donors excluded about 16 rarely observed V segments, including chromosome 9 orphons, because counts were too low. A further reported finding was that TCR beta sequences accurately predicted the HLA-A and HLA-B alleles for most subjects in the first cohort. A cluster of highly shared sequence variants was judged likely to represent a technical artifact of the sequencing pipeline. In a later genetic analysis, a missense DCLRE1C variant was associated with V-gene and J-gene trimming of TCR beta chains, and the association was replicated in an independent cohort. The presence/absence analyses assumed that sequencing depth was roughly uniform across donors, and that assumption may not be true. In vitro tests confirmed that a few of the cytomegalovirus-associated TCR beta chains recognize cytomegalovirus antigens. Linkage disequilibrium might explain the correlated functional status among segregating V segments, but an unknown experimental factor could not be excluded. While some public TCRs were present in many individuals, most TCR sequences turned up only very rarely across donors. In a later genetic analysis, fewer N-insertions in productive TCRs were reported among donors in an Asian-associated ancestry cluster than the approximately 710-donor mean. The classifier was reported to diagnose cytomegalovirus status with high specificity and sensitivity in both the original and validation cohorts. The study listed 164 TCR beta chains as associated with cytomegalovirus. According to a later analysis, TCR association rates differed among HLA loci, with DRB1 alleles showing the most associated TCRs and HLA-C alleles showing the fewest. Specific HLA alleles were associated with over 15,000 TCR beta sequences at a false discovery rate of 0.05 in a later analysis. In a later analysis, HLA-associated TCR beta chains were found to be more clonally expanded and to have lower generation probabilities than equally common non-associated chains. In an earlier analysis of roughly 500 of the donors, most TCR beta V segments appeared in productive rearrangements about 90% or about 30% of the time, broadly matching IMGT annotations. Because some donors lacked HLA typing at each locus, the association tests relied only on the typed subset.

The receptor's source is a young man in good health and CMV-seronegative. Source material: PBMCs.

The DNA sequence follows: TGCGCCAGCAGTGAATCGGGGGACAGTTATTATCAGCCCCAGCATTTT. This sequence encodes CASSESGDSYYQPQHF. The rearrangement combines TRBV10-2 with TRBJ1-5; 7 central bases correspond to TRBD1. From V the trimming removes 3 bases and from J it removes 5 bases, while the gene matches leave 10 bases of the junction unaccounted for. The germline V gene gives CDR1 as WSHSY and CDR2 as SAAADI. The CDR3 contains 16 residues, cysteine and phenylalanine counted. Only CDR3 DNA is held: 48 bases, read in frame from base 1.